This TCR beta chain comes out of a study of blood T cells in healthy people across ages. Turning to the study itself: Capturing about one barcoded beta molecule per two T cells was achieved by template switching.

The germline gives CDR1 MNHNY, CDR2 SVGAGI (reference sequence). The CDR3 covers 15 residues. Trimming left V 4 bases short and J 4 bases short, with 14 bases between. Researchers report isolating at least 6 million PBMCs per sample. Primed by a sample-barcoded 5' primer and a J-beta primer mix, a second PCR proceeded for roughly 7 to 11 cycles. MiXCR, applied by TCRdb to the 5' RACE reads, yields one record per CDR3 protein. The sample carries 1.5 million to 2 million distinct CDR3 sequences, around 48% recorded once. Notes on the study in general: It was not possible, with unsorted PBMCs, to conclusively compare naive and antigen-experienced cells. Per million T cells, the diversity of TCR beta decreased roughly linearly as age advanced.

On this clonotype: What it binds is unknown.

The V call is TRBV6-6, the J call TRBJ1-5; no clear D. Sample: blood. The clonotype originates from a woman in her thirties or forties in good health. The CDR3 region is CASSFDNRNNQPQHF. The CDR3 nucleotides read TGTGCCAGCAGTTTTGATAACCGAAATAATCAGCCCCAGCATTTT.